This is a list of T cell receptor beta chains from one sample in a study of T cells in Graves' hyperthyroidism and ophthalmopathy. Each CDR3 protein is one row after TCRdb ran MiXCR on the multiplex PCR reads. The sample consists of 500,000 or so distinct CDR3 sequences, approximately 17% of them appearing once. Sequencing was carried out using blood. These receptors were obtained from a woman aged 18-35 years with Graves' ophthalmopathy. CDR3s leave out the opening cysteine and the closing phenylalanine or tryptophan. The D gene is left open where the match is weak.

D gene: -; V gene: TRBV30; CDR3 protein: AWSVETLNGYT
D gene: -; V gene: TRBV7-2; CDR3 protein: ASSPAAGLKSDTQY
D gene: TRBD2; V gene: TRBV28; CDR3 protein: ASSSRLGLAMYQETQY
D gene: -; V gene: TRBV29-1; CDR3 protein: SVSDRTTYEQY
D gene: -; V gene: TRBV7-3; CDR3 protein: ASSLTGSGHEQY
D gene: TRBD1; V gene: TRBV4-1; CDR3 protein: ASSLSTGPNTEAF
D gene: -; V gene: TRBV11-2; CDR3 protein: ASSQDGWDTEAF
D gene: -; V gene: TRBV2; CDR3 protein: AATRGLDNEQF
D gene: TRBD2; V gene: TRBV20-1; CDR3 protein: SASAGDVLYEQY
D gene: -; V gene: TRBV6-1; CDR3 protein: ASSEVNNSPLH
D gene: -; V gene: TRBV6-9; CDR3 protein: ASSFFQGEKLF
D gene: -; V gene: TRBV2; CDR3 protein: ASSPRSFTGELF
D gene: -; V gene: TRBV7-2; CDR3 protein: ASSLIWAGYT
D gene: -; V gene: TRBV19; CDR3 protein: ASSTGPHYEQY
D gene: -; V gene: TRBV28; CDR3 protein: ASSLGGGNPQY
D gene: -; V gene: TRBV2; CDR3 protein: ASTGWGESTGELF
D gene: -; V gene: TRBV20-1; CDR3 protein: SAETAGITEAF
D gene: TRBD2; V gene: TRBV3-1; CDR3 protein: ASSQEPRLAGVTDTQY
D gene: -; V gene: TRBV6-2/TRBV6-3; CDR3 protein: ASSYTRIYEQF
D gene: -; V gene: TRBV7-2; CDR3 protein: ASRVGQNNQPQH
D gene: -; V gene: TRBV12-3/TRBV12-4; CDR3 protein: ASSLVRGKETQY
D gene: TRBD2; V gene: TRBV6-1; CDR3 protein: ASSGGDFGSLYEQY
D gene: -; V gene: TRBV27; CDR3 protein: ASSLPRSRQNEKLF
D gene: -; V gene: TRBV29-1; CDR3 protein: SVEVSANEQF
D gene: -; V gene: TRBV19; CDR3 protein: ASSILVANYGYT
D gene: TRBD2; V gene: TRBV12-3/TRBV12-4; CDR3 protein: ASSPGLALDTQY
D gene: -; V gene: TRBV10-3; CDR3 protein: AISESVSSYTDTQY
D gene: -; V gene: TRBV28; CDR3 protein: ASSPPSDGPNTGELF
D gene: -; V gene: TRBV28; CDR3 protein: ASSLWSSGTDEKLF
D gene: TRBD2; V gene: TRBV5-6; CDR3 protein: ASSFRDYNTDTQY
D gene: -; V gene: TRBV20-1; CDR3 protein: SAPGAPAYEQY
D gene: -; V gene: TRBV20-1; CDR3 protein: SARVPDSYEQY
D gene: -; V gene: TRBV4-3; CDR3 protein: ASSHKQNTEAF
D gene: -; V gene: TRBV9; CDR3 protein: ASSLRLNNEQF
D gene: -; V gene: TRBV7-2; CDR3 protein: ASSPGSGWDEKLF
D gene: -; V gene: TRBV7-2; CDR3 protein: ASSHPDPEVYNEQF
D gene: -; V gene: TRBV6-2/TRBV6-3; CDR3 protein: ASQKVLNEQF
D gene: TRBD2; V gene: TRBV20-1; CDR3 protein: SASRLAGITFSTDTQY
D gene: TRBD2; V gene: TRBV7-2; CDR3 protein: ATRAGGTETQY
D gene: -; V gene: TRBV6-1; CDR3 protein: ASSAGGAAVSQH
D gene: -; V gene: TRBV11-2; CDR3 protein: ASSYLRLADTQY
D gene: -; V gene: TRBV7-2; CDR3 protein: ASSLAAGVPYEQY
D gene: TRBD1; V gene: TRBV5-1; CDR3 protein: ASSLRGFGDTDTQY
D gene: TRBD1; V gene: TRBV25-1; CDR3 protein: ASSGDRGKSGVNQPQH
D gene: -; V gene: TRBV4-1; CDR3 protein: ASSQGPDSYNEQF
D gene: TRBD1; V gene: TRBV9; CDR3 protein: ASSVGQLNEQF
D gene: -; V gene: TRBV5-1; CDR3 protein: ASSKGVLGGAGETQY
D gene: -; V gene: TRBV18; CDR3 protein: ASSQIRANYYEQY
D gene: TRBD2; V gene: TRBV7-2; CDR3 protein: ASSLAPLAGVGRNEQF